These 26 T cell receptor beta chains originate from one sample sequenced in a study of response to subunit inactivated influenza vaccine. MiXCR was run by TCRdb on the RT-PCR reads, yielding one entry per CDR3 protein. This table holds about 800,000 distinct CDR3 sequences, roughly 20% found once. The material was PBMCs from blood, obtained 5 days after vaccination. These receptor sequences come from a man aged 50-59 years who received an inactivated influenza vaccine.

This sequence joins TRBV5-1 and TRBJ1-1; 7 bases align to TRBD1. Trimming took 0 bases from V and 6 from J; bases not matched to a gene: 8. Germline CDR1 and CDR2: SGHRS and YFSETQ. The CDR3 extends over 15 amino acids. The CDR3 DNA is TGCGCCAGCAGCTTGGCGGCCGACAGGGACGCTGAAGCTTTCTTT. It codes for CASSLAADRDAEAFF.

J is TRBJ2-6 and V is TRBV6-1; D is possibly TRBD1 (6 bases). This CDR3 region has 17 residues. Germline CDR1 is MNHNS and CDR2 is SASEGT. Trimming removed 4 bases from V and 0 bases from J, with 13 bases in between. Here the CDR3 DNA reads TGTGCCAGCAGTGCCGGACAGTTCACCTCTGGGGCCAACGTCCTGACTTTC. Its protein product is CASSAGQFTSGANVLTF.

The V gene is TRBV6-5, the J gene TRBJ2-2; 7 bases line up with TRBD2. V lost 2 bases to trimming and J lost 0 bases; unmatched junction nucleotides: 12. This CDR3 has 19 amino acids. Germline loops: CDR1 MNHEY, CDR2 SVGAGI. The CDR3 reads CASSYPVLEGGPNTGELFF. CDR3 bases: TGTGCCAGCAGTTACCCTGTGTTGGAGGGAGGGCCGAACACCGGGGAGCTGTTTTTT.

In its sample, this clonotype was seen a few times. CDR3 DNA: TGTGCCAGCAGCTTGGGGAGGGGAAAACTGTTTTTT. Its translation is CASSLGRGKLFF. The chain is built from TRBV7-6 and TRBJ1-4, with D perhaps matching TRBD1 (5 bases). Trimming pared 3 bases from V and 10 bases from J, leaving 9 bases between. Germline V gene data show CDR1 as SGHVS and CDR2 as FNYEAQ. The CDR3 is 12 residues long.

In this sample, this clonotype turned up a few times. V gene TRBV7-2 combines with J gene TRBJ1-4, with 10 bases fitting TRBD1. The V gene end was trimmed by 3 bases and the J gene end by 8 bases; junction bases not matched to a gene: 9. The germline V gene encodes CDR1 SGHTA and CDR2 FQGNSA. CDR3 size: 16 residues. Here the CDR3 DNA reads TGTGCCAGCAGCTTCCGAAGACAGGGGGCCGGAGAAAAACTGTTTTTT. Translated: CASSFRRQGAGEKLFF.

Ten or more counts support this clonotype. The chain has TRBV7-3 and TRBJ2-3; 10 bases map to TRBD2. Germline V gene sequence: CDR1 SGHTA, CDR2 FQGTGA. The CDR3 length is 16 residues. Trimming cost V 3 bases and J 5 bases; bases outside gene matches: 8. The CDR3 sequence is CASSFGIAGGKDTQYF. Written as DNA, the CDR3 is TGTGCCAGCAGCTTTGGGATAGCGGGAGGAAAAGATACGCAGTATTTT.

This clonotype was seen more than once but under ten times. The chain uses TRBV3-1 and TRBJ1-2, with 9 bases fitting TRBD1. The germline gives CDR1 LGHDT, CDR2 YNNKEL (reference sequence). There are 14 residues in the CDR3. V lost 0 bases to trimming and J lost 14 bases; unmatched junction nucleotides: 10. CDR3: CASSQDPRGQGGTF. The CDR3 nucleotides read TGTGCCAGCAGCCAAGATCCCCGGGGACAGGGTGGGACCTTC.

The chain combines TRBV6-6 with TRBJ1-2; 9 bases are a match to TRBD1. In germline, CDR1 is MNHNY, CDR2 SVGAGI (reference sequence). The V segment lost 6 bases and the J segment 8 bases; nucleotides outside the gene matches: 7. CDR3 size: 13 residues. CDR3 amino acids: CASSSGQGEGYTF. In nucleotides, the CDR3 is TGTGCCAGCAGCTCGGGACAGGGTGAGGGCTACACCTTC.

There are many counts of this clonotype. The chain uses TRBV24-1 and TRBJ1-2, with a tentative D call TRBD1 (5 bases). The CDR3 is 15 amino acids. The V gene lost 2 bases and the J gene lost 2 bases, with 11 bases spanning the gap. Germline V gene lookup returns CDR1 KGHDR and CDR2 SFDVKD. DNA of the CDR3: TGTGCCACCAGTGATTCGGGGGACGACAACTATGGCTACACCTTC. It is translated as CATSDSGDDNYGYTF.

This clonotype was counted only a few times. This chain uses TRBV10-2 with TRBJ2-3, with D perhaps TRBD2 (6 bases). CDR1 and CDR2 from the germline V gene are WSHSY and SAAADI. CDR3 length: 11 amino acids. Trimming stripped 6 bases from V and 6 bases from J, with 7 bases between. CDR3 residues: CASRLADTQYF. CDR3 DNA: TGCGCCAGCAGACTAGCCGATACGCAGTATTTT.

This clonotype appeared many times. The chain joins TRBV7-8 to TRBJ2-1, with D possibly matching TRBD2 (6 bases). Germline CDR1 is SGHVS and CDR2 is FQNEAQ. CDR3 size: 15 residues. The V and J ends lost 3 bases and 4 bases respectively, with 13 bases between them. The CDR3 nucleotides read TGTGCCAGCAGCTTCGGGACTGGGCCGTACAATGAGCAGTTCTTC. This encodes CASSFGTGPYNEQFF.

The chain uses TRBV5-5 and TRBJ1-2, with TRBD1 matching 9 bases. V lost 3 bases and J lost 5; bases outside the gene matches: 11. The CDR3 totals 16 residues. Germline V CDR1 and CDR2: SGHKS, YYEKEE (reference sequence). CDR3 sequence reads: CASSSQQGAVRYGYTF. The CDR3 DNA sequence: TGTGCCAGCAGCTCACAACAGGGGGCGGTGAGATATGGCTACACCTTC.

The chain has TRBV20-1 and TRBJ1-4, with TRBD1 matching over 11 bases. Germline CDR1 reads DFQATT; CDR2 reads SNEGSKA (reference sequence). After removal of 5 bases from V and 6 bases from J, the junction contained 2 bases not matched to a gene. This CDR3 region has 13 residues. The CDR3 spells CSAGQGAYEKLFF. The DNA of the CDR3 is TGCAGTGCTGGACAGGGGGCTTATGAAAAACTGTTTTTT.

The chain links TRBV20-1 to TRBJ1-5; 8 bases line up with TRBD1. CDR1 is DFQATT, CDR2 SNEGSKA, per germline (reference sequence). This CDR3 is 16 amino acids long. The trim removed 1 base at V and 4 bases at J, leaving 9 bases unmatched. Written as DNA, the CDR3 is TGCAGTGCTAGAGGCCTAGGACAGGGTTGGAATCAGCCCCAGCATTTT. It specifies CSARGLGQGWNQPQHF.

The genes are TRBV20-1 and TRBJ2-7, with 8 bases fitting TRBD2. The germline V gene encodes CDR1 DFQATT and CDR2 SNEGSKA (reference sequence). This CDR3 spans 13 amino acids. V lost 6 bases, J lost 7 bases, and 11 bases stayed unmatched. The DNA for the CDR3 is TGCAGTGCAAAGGGACTAGGTCCTGGGGAGCAGTACTTC. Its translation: CSAKGLGPGEQYF.

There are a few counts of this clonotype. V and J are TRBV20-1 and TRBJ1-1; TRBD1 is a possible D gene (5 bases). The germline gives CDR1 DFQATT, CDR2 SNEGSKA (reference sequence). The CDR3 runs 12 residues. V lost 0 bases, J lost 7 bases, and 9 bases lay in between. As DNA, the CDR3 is TGCAGTGCTAGAGATTGGGGCGTTGAAGCTTTCTTT. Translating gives CSARDWGVEAFF.

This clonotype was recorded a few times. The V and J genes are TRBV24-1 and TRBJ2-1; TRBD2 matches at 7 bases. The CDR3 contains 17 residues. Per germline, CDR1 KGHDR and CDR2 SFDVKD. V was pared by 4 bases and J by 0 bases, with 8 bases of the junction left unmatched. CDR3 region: CATSDTKRGSSYNEQFF. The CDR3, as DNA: TGTGCCACCAGTGACACAAAGCGGGGCAGCTCCTACAATGAGCAGTTCTTC.

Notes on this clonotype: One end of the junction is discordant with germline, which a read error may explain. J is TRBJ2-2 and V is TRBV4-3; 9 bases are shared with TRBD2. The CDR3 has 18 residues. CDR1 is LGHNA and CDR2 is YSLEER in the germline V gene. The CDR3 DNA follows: TGCGCCAGCAGCCATACGTCTAGGGCGGGAGGGATCACCGGGGAGCTGCTTTTT. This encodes CASSHTSRAGGITGELLF.

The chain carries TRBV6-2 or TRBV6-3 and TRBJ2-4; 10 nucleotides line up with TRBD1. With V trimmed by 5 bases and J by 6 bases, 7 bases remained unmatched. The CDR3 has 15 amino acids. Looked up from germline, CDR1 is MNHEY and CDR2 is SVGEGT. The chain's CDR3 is CASSPHGQGGNIQYF. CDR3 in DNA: TGTGCCAGCAGTCCCCACGGACAGGGGGGAAACATTCAGTACTTC.

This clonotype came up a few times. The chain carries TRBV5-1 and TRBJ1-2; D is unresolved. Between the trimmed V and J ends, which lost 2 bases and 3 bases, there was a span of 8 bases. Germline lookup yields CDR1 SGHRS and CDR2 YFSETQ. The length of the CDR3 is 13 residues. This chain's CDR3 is CASSFSMDYGYTF. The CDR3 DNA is TGCGCCAGCAGCTTTTCCATGGACTATGGCTACACCTTC.

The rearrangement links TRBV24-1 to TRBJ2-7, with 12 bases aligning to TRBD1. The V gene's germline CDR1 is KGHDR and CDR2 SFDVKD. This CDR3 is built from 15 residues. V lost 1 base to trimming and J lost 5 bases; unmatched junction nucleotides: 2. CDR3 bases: TGTGCCACCAGTGATTTCGGGACAGGGGGCCACGAGCAGTACTTC. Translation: CATSDFGTGGHEQYF.

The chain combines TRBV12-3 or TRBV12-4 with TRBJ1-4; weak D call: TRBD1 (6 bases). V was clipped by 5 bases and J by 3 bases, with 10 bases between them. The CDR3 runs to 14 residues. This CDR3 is CASSQDRSNEKLFF. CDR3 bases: TGTGCCAGCAGTCAGGACAGATCTAATGAAAAACTGTTTTTT.

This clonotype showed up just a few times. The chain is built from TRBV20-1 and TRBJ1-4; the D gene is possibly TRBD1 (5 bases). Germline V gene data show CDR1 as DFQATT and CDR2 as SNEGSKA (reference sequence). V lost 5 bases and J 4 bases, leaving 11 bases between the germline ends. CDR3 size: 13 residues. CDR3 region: CSACRDGNEKLFF. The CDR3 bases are TGCAGTGCTTGTCGGGACGGTAATGAAAAACTGTTTTTT.

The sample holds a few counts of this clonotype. CDR3 nucleotides: TGCGCCAGCAGCTTATTCGGACTAGCGGGAGGCTTTGCAGATACGCAGTATTTT. As protein: CASSLFGLAGGFADTQYF. V gene TRBV5-1 combines with J gene TRBJ2-3; 14 positions match TRBD2. The J segment lost 4 bases and the V segment lost 2 bases, leaving 9 bases of the junction unmatched. The CDR3 is 18 amino acids. Germline V lookup: CDR1 SGHRS, CDR2 YFSETQ.

In nucleotides, the CDR3 is TGCAGCGTTCAAGCCCAACGGGACACCGGGGAGCTGTTTTTT. Translation: CSVQAQRDTGELFF. The chain uses TRBV29-1 and TRBJ2-2; D uncertain. Trimming stripped 5 bases from V and 3 bases from J, with 13 bases between. CDR1 SQVTM and CDR2 ANQGSEA come from the germline V gene. The CDR3 has 14 amino acids.

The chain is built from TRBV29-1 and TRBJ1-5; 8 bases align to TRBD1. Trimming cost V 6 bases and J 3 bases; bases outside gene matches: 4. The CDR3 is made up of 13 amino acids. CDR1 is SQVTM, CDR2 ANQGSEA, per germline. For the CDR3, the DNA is TGCAGCGTGGGGGACAGGAACAATCAGCCCCAGCATTTT. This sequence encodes CSVGDRNNQPQHF.